This is a list of T cell receptor beta chains from one sample in a study of T cell responses to AZD1222 COVID-19 vaccine. Sequenced by immunoSEQ multiplex PCR; TCRdb stores in-frame clones only, minus some. The sample lists about 94,000 clones, 90% occurring once. This sample comprised peripheral blood, obtained on day 0 of AZD1222 vaccination. The receptor source for this set is an adult in good health. The CDR3 runs from the conserved cysteine through the conserved F or W. D genes are given only for firm matches. The size field is filled for only some rows; it gives once, few, many or a size class.

cdr3_length: 15
clone_size: -
j_call: TRBJ1-5
v_call: TRBV7-8
d_call: -
cdr3_aa: CASSHPNSGSQPQHF
cdr3_nt: TGTGCCAGCAGCCACCCAAACAGTGGTTCTCAGCCCCAGCATTTT

cdr3_length: 13
clone_size: once
j_call: TRBJ1-2
v_call: TRBV3-1/TRBV3-2
d_call: -
cdr3_aa: CASSPVRDYGYTF
cdr3_nt: TGTGCCAGCAGCCCCGTTCGGGACTATGGCTACACCTTC

cdr3_length: 15
clone_size: -
j_call: TRBJ2-3
v_call: TRBV9
d_call: -
cdr3_aa: CASSGDRSSTDTQYF
cdr3_nt: TGTGCCAGCAGCGGAGACAGGTCTAGCACAGATACGCAGTATTTT

cdr3_length: 13
clone_size: -
j_call: TRBJ1-2
v_call: TRBV12-3/TRBV12-4
d_call: -
cdr3_aa: CASSLEGDTGYTF
cdr3_nt: TGTGCCAGCAGTCTGGAAGGGGACACCGGCTACACCTTC

cdr3_length: 15
clone_size: -
j_call: TRBJ1-2
v_call: TRBV9
d_call: -
cdr3_aa: CASSVDEVMTFGYTF
cdr3_nt: TGTGCCAGCAGCGTAGATGAAGTGATGACGTTTGGCTACACCTTC

cdr3_length: 12
clone_size: -
j_call: TRBJ2-5
v_call: TRBV6-6
d_call: -
cdr3_aa: CASSYRQETQYF
cdr3_nt: TGTGCCAGCAGTTACCGCCAAGAGACCCAGTACTTC

cdr3_length: 15
clone_size: once
j_call: TRBJ2-5
v_call: TRBV9
d_call: -
cdr3_aa: CASSVTPSSQETQYF
cdr3_nt: TGTGCCAGCAGCGTCACCCCCTCGAGCCAAGAGACCCAGTACTTC

cdr3_length: 16
clone_size: -
j_call: TRBJ2-3
v_call: TRBV6-2/TRBV6-3
d_call: -
cdr3_aa: CASSSFRGGRTDTQYF
cdr3_nt: TGTGCCAGCAGTTCGTTCAGGGGCGGCCGCACAGATACGCAGTATTTT

cdr3_length: 15
clone_size: -
j_call: TRBJ2-1
v_call: TRBV7-3
d_call: -
cdr3_aa: CASSLNGERNNEQFF
cdr3_nt: TGTGCCAGCAGCTTAAACGGAGAACGCAACAATGAGCAGTTCTTC

cdr3_length: 14
clone_size: -
j_call: TRBJ1-5
v_call: TRBV4-3
d_call: -
cdr3_aa: CASSQVLGGRPQHF
cdr3_nt: TGCGCCAGCAGCCAAGTACTAGGAGGACGGCCCCAGCATTTT

cdr3_length: 13
clone_size: -
j_call: TRBJ1-2
v_call: TRBV29-1
d_call: TRBD1
cdr3_aa: CSGTGGSNYGYTF
cdr3_nt: TGCAGCGGGACAGGGGGATCTAACTATGGCTACACCTTC

cdr3_length: 15
clone_size: -
j_call: TRBJ2-1
v_call: TRBV3-1/TRBV3-2
d_call: -
cdr3_aa: CASSHSAGSGDEQFF
cdr3_nt: TGTGCCAGCAGCCATTCGGCAGGGTCGGGGGATGAGCAGTTCTTC

cdr3_length: 13
clone_size: few
j_call: TRBJ1-1
v_call: TRBV3-1/TRBV3-2
d_call: -
cdr3_aa: CASSQRLVTEAFF
cdr3_nt: TGTGCCAGCAGCCAAAGGCTTGTTACTGAAGCTTTCTTT

cdr3_length: 17
clone_size: -
j_call: TRBJ1-2
v_call: TRBV5-8
d_call: -
cdr3_aa: CASTLDHPSGHQYGYTF
cdr3_nt: TGTGCCAGCACTCTTGACCATCCGTCGGGACACCAGTATGGCTACACCTTC

cdr3_length: 14
clone_size: -
j_call: TRBJ2-3
v_call: TRBV5-1
d_call: -
cdr3_aa: CASSLVGGSDTQYF
cdr3_nt: TGCGCCAGCAGCTTGGTTGGAGGGTCAGATACGCAGTATTTT

cdr3_length: 13
clone_size: -
j_call: TRBJ1-1
v_call: TRBV11-2
d_call: TRBD1
cdr3_aa: CASSLDGDRRAFF
cdr3_nt: TGTGCCAGCAGCTTAGATGGGGACAGGAGAGCTTTCTTT

cdr3_length: 14
clone_size: -
j_call: TRBJ1-5
v_call: TRBV19
d_call: -
cdr3_aa: CASDGGALTGPQHF
cdr3_nt: TGTGCCAGCGATGGGGGGGCCCTCACGGGGCCCCAGCATTTT

cdr3_length: 15
clone_size: -
j_call: TRBJ1-3
v_call: TRBV7-9
d_call: -
cdr3_aa: CASSFRQGSGNTIYF
cdr3_nt: TGTGCCAGCAGCTTTCGTCAGGGCTCTGGAAACACCATATATTTT

cdr3_length: 17
clone_size: -
j_call: TRBJ2-3
v_call: TRBV25-1
d_call: TRBD1
cdr3_aa: CASSGFPTRQGADTQYF
cdr3_nt: TGTGCCAGCAGTGGGTTCCCAACCCGACAGGGGGCAGATACGCAGTATTTT

cdr3_length: 17
clone_size: -
j_call: TRBJ2-3
v_call: TRBV27
d_call: TRBD2
cdr3_aa: CASSRESAAGATDTQYF
cdr3_nt: TGTGCCAGCAGTCGGGAAAGTGCTGCGGGAGCCACAGATACGCAGTATTTT

cdr3_length: 14
clone_size: -
j_call: TRBJ1-4
v_call: TRBV27
d_call: TRBD1
cdr3_aa: CASSPQGARGKLFF
cdr3_nt: TGTGCCAGCAGTCCTCAGGGGGCTAGAGGGAAACTGTTTTTT

cdr3_length: 13
clone_size: -
j_call: TRBJ2-1
v_call: TRBV19
d_call: -
cdr3_aa: CASSIVRGNEQFF
cdr3_nt: TGTGCCAGTAGTATAGTCAGGGGCAATGAGCAGTTCTTC